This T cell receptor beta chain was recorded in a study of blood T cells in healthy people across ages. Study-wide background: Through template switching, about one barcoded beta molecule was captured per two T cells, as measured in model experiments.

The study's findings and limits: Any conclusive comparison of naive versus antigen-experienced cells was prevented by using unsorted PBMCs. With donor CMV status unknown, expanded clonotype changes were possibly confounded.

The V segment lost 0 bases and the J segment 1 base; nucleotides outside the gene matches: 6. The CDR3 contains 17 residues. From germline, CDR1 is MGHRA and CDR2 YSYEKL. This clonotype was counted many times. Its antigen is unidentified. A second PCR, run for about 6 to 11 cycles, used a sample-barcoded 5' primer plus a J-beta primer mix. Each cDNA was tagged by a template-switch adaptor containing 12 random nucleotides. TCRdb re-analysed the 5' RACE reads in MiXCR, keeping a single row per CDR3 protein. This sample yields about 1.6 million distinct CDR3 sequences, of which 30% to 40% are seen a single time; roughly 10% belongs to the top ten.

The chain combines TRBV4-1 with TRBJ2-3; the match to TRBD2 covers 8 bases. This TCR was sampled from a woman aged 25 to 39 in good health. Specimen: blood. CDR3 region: CASSQDRGGPGTDTQYF. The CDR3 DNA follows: TGCGCCAGCAGCCAAGATCGGGGGGGTCCTGGCACAGATACGCAGTATTTT.